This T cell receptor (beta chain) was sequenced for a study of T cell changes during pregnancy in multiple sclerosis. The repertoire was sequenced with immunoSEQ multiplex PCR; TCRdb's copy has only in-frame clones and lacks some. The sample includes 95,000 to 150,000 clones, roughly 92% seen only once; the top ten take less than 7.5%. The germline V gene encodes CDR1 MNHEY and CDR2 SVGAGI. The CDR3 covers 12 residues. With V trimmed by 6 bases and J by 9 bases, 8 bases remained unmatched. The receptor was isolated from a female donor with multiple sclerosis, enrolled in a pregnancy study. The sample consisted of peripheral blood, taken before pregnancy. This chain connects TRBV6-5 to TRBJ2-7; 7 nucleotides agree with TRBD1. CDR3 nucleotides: TGTGCCAGCAGGGATACAGGGGCTCTGCAGTACTTC. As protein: CASRDTGALQYF.